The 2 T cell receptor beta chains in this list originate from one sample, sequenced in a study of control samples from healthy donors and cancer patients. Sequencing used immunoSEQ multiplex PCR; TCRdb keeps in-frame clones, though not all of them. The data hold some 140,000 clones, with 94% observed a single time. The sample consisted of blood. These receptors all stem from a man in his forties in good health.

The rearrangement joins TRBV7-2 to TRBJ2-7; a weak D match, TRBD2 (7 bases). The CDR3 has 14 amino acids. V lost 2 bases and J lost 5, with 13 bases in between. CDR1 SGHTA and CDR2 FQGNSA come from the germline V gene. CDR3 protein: CASSLPRGRNEQYF. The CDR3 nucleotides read TGTGCCAGCAGCTTACCGCGGGGGCGCAACGAGCAGTACTTC.

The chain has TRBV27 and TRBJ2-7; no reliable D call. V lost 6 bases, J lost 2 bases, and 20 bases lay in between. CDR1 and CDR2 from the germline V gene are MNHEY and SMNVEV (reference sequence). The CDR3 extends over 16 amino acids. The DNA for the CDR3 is TGTGCCAGCAGACTACCAGGTAGGACGGTTACCTACGAGCAGTACTTC. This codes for CASRLPGRTVTYEQYF.